This T cell receptor beta chain came from a study of blood T cell repertoires in COVID-19. Germline values: CDR1 MGHRA, CDR2 YSYEKL. Trimming removed 1 base from V and 15 bases from J; junction bases left unmatched: 14. This CDR3 region has 15 residues. Profiled with immunoSEQ multiplex PCR; TCRdb holds only in-frame clones, not every one. Of 150,000 to 200,000 clones listed, 81% are singletons. The sequencing sample was made of peripheral blood. The chain uses TRBV4-1 and TRBJ2-3, with TRBD2 identical over 9 bases. The receptor was isolated from a middle-aged woman with COVID-19, enrolled during active disease. In DNA form, the CDR3 reads TGCGCCAGCAGCCAAGCCGGGGTTTGGCTAGCGGGGCCTTATTTT. Amino acid sequence: CASSQAGVWLAGPYF.